A selection of T cell receptor beta chains follows, all from one sample in a study of T cell responses to AZD1222 COVID-19 vaccine. This table comes from immunoSEQ multiplex PCR, and its TCRdb copy is limited to in-frame clones, with some not included. The table includes 150,000 to 200,000 clones, roughly nine tenths detected once. This material consisted of peripheral blood, taken on day 0 of AZD1222 vaccination. The receptors come from an adult in good health. CDR3s leave out the opening cysteine and the closing phenylalanine or tryptophan. Each record gives: J gene, V gene, CDR3 length, CDR3 protein.

j_call: TRBJ2-5
v_call: TRBV7-8
cdr3_length: 12
cdr3_aa: ASSFGGSGETQY

j_call: TRBJ1-5
v_call: TRBV2
cdr3_length: 12
cdr3_aa: ASSGTDINQPQH

j_call: TRBJ1-6
v_call: TRBV27
cdr3_length: 14
cdr3_aa: ASRRNSLEDNSPLH

j_call: TRBJ1-2
v_call: TRBV4-2
cdr3_length: 12
cdr3_aa: ASSQGNSNYGYT

j_call: TRBJ1-1
v_call: TRBV29-1
cdr3_length: 12
cdr3_aa: SAPTGGVDTEAF

j_call: TRBJ1-1
v_call: TRBV7-8
cdr3_length: 13
cdr3_aa: ASSLRLHMNTEAF

j_call: TRBJ2-1
v_call: TRBV5-1
cdr3_length: 13
cdr3_aa: ASSLVREAYNEQF

j_call: TRBJ2-3
v_call: TRBV14
cdr3_length: 13
cdr3_aa: ASSPPGASTDTQY

j_call: TRBJ2-1
v_call: TRBV11-2
cdr3_length: 11
cdr3_aa: ASSLELGGSRF

j_call: TRBJ2-4
v_call: TRBV5-5
cdr3_length: 12
cdr3_aa: ASSLIGAKNIQY

j_call: TRBJ2-7
v_call: TRBV6-5
cdr3_length: 11
cdr3_aa: ASSYDIGREQY

j_call: TRBJ1-2
v_call: TRBV7-9
cdr3_length: 12
cdr3_aa: ASSATGINYGYT

j_call: TRBJ1-1
v_call: TRBV29-1
cdr3_length: 11
cdr3_aa: SVEIGRVTEAF

j_call: TRBJ2-7
v_call: TRBV19
cdr3_length: 13
cdr3_aa: ASSDLLAGIYEQY

j_call: TRBJ2-7
v_call: TRBV5-5
cdr3_length: 9
cdr3_aa: ASRGSYEQY

j_call: TRBJ2-5
v_call: TRBV24-1
cdr3_length: 14
cdr3_aa: ATSDSDATGRGTQY

j_call: TRBJ1-2
v_call: TRBV20-1
cdr3_length: 10
cdr3_aa: SASKDNYGYT

j_call: TRBJ1-1
v_call: TRBV18
cdr3_length: 14
cdr3_aa: ASSPSTPSRNTEAF

j_call: TRBJ1-2
v_call: TRBV7-8
cdr3_length: 14
cdr3_aa: ASSLGAGRTDYGYT

j_call: TRBJ1-1
v_call: TRBV11-1
cdr3_length: 14
cdr3_aa: ASSLPRTGGDTEAF

j_call: TRBJ1-6
v_call: TRBV2
cdr3_length: 13
cdr3_aa: ASSEAGQIDSPLH

j_call: TRBJ2-7
v_call: TRBV6-5
cdr3_length: 10
cdr3_aa: ASSYLGVEQY

j_call: TRBJ1-1
v_call: TRBV27
cdr3_length: 12
cdr3_aa: ASSSNLQNTEAF

j_call: TRBJ2-5
v_call: TRBV2
cdr3_length: 14
cdr3_aa: ASSSLTSGVKETQY

j_call: TRBJ1-2
v_call: TRBV12-3/TRBV12-4
cdr3_length: 11
cdr3_aa: ASSLVGTVSYT

j_call: TRBJ1-2
v_call: TRBV11-2
cdr3_length: 15
cdr3_aa: ASSFMEGSGFNYGYT

j_call: TRBJ1-2
v_call: TRBV5-6
cdr3_length: 12
cdr3_aa: ASSLLTETYGYT

j_call: TRBJ2-4
v_call: TRBV5-4
cdr3_length: 9
cdr3_aa: ASSLKNIQY

j_call: TRBJ2-2
v_call: TRBV30
cdr3_length: 10
cdr3_aa: AYQRITGELF

j_call: TRBJ1-4
v_call: TRBV5-1
cdr3_length: 13
cdr3_aa: ASRQELSTNEKLF

j_call: TRBJ1-2
v_call: TRBV19
cdr3_length: 11
cdr3_aa: ATKGQDTYGYT

j_call: TRBJ1-3
v_call: TRBV29-1
cdr3_length: 13
cdr3_aa: SVTTDRRGGNTIY